The present T cell receptor (beta chain) was sequenced within a study of blood T cell repertoires in COVID-19. V lost 0 bases, J lost 1 base, and 10 bases lay in between. The V gene's germline CDR1 is SGDLS and CDR2 YYNGEE. The CDR3 consists of 16 residues. Generated by immunoSEQ multiplex PCR, the TCRdb table keeps only in-frame clones and is missing some. Of about 130,000 clones in the sample, around four fifths were seen once. This receptor was obtained from a man of 80 years or more with acute or convalescent COVID-19. The V gene is TRBV9, the J gene TRBJ2-2; a weak D match, TRBD2 (6 bases). The sample comprised peripheral blood. The CDR3 here is CASSVADYRNTGELFF. The CDR3 DNA follows: TGTGCCAGCAGCGTAGCGGACTATCGGAACACCGGGGAGCTGTTTTTT.